The 27 T cell receptor beta chains presented below share a single source sample, sequenced in a study of a mutant IDH1 vaccine in newly diagnosed glioma (dated by TCRdb to the early 2020s). Their target antigens are unknown. Libraries were built with the immunoSEQ multiplex PCR assay. The immuneACCESS repertoire file appears here via TCRdb, limited to in-frame rearrangements. These files lack a portion of the clones; in checked studies, under half of the deficit traces to unresolved V genes, and the cause of the others is not known. The sample table shows about 54,000 clones, and 87% are seen once. The top ten hold approximately 1.5% of the sample. The label giving this sample's time point can be read as: week 23, last vaccination. Each vaccine dose, consisting of 300 ug of a 20-mer mutant IDH1 peptide in Montanide, was administered subcutaneously with topical imiquimod. The material sequenced was PBMCs, taken from a glioma patient whose treatment included an IDH1 peptide vaccine. These receptors all come from a man aged 35-49 years with glioma.

Comments on this clone: The same CDR3 also results from other DNA sequences found in this sample. The V and J genes are TRBV9 and TRBJ1-4; D ambiguous. Germline CDR1 SGDLS, CDR2 YYNGEE. The CDR3 is made up of 14 amino acids. Trimming shortened V by 3 bases and J by 4 bases, and 10 bases separated the two germline ends. Here the CDR3 reads CASSEGVINEKLFF. In nucleotides, the CDR3 is TGTGCCAGCAGCGAGGGCGTGATTAATGAAAAACTGTTTTTT.

The chain carries TRBV5-1 and TRBJ1-4, with D hard to call. V was trimmed by 5 bases and J by 7 bases, leaving 15 bases between them. The CDR3 sequence is 14 residues long. Germline V gives CDR1 SGHRS, CDR2 YFSETQ. The CDR3 region has the DNA TGCGCCAGCAGACTAGGAGCAGGCTTTGAAAAACTGTTTTTT. Translated: CASRLGAGFEKLFF.

This sequence joins TRBV14 and TRBJ2-4; the D is unclear. The CDR3 loop spans 15 amino acids. Looked up from germline, CDR1 is SGHDN and CDR2 is FVKESK. V was pared by 1 base and J by 0 bases, with 7 bases between. The CDR3 sequence: CASSQVGGAKNIQYF. CDR3 coding DNA: TGTGCCAGCAGCCAAGTCGGTGGAGCCAAAAACATTCAGTACTTC.

The chain employs TRBV28 and TRBJ2-3; D may correspond to TRBD1 or TRBD2 (6 bases each). Between the trimmed V and J ends, which lost 3 bases and 8 bases, there was a span of 15 bases. CDR1 and CDR2 (germline): MDHEN, SYDVKM. The CDR3 covers 14 residues. CDR3 amino acids: CASSFQPRGATQYF. In nucleotides, the CDR3 is TGTGCCAGCAGTTTCCAGCCTAGGGGGGCTACGCAGTATTTT.

The J gene is TRBJ2-5, the V gene TRBV11-1; possibly TRBD2 for D (6 bases). This CDR3 has 16 amino acids. In germline, CDR1 is SGHAT, CDR2 FQDESV (reference sequence). The ends were cut back, 1 base at V and 5 bases at J, with 17 bases in the middle. CDR3 in amino acids: CASSLGVGGSLETQYF. The CDR3 DNA is TGTGCCAGCAGCTTAGGGGTGGGAGGCTCTCTGGAGACCCAGTACTTC. Combining the CDR3 with reference TRBV11-1 and TRBJ2-5 gives the whole variable domain EAEVAQSPRYKITEKSQAVAFWCDPISGHATLYWYRQILGQGPELLVQFQDESVVDDSQLPKDRFSAERLKGVDSTLKIQPAELGDSAMYLCASSLGVGGSLETQYFGPGTRLLVL.

J is TRBJ2-5 and V is TRBV5-1; 7 positions agree with TRBD2. Germline-derived CDR1 and CDR2 are SGHRS and YFSETQ. This CDR3 has 13 amino acids. Losses at the gene ends were 3 bases for V and 4 bases for J; bases not matched to a gene: 3. CDR3 sequence (DNA): TGCGCCAGCAGCTCCCCGGGGGGAGAGACCCAGTACTTC. Protein product: CASSSPGGETQYF.

This chain connects TRBV6-4 to TRBJ1-1; D not certain. V lost 3 bases and J 8 bases, leaving 10 bases between the germline ends. CDR1 MRHNA and CDR2 SNTAGT come from the germline V gene. The CDR3 sequence is 12 residues long. CDR3 nucleotides: TGTGCCAGCAGTGAATCAGTAACAGAAGCTTTCTTT. Its protein product is CASSESVTEAFF.

The chain links TRBV10-3 to TRBJ2-7; 11 nucleotides align to TRBD2. With V trimmed by 4 bases and J by 3 bases, 14 bases remained unmatched. Per germline, CDR1 ENHRY and CDR2 SYGVKD. The CDR3 runs 18 residues. The chain's CDR3 is CAISGGGLLAGVSYEQYF. CDR3 bases: TGTGCCATCAGTGGGGGGGGGTTACTAGCGGGAGTAAGCTACGAGCAGTACTTC.

The chain recombines TRBV7-8 with TRBJ1-4; a possible D gene is TRBD1 (5 bases). Germline CDR1 reads SGHVS; CDR2 reads FQNEAQ. The CDR3 loop spans 18 amino acids. The germline V and J ends were trimmed by 5 bases and 4 bases, with 23 bases remaining between them. The CDR3 DNA follows: TGTGCCAGCAGCCGCCGTGGGGGAGGGGCGGAGGGTAATGAAAAACTGTTTTTT. As protein: CASSRRGGGAEGNEKLFF.

The chain is built from TRBV6-1 and TRBJ1-2; unclear D gene. V was trimmed by 1 base and J by 0 bases, leaving 6 bases between them. There are 14 residues in the CDR3. The V gene's germline CDR1 is MNHNS and CDR2 SASEGT. CDR3: CASSEVPANYGYTF. CDR3 DNA sequence: TGTGCCAGCAGTGAAGTCCCCGCTAACTATGGCTACACCTTC.

The gene calls are TRBV27 and TRBJ2-1; TRBD2 agrees at 12 bases. The V segment lost 4 bases and the J segment 10 bases; nucleotides outside the gene matches: 8. This CDR3 contains 15 residues. Per germline, CDR1 MNHEY and CDR2 SMNVEV (reference sequence). The DNA for the CDR3 is TGTGCCAGCAGTTCAGGGACTAGCGGGTTTCCAGAGCAGTTCTTC. Protein product: CASSSGTSGFPEQFF.

The rearrangement joins TRBV19 to TRBJ2-7, with D possibly matching TRBD2 (5 bases). The germline gives CDR1 LNHDA, CDR2 SQIVND (reference sequence). V lost 4 bases to trimming and J lost 3 bases, with 13 bases between them. The length of the CDR3 is 14 residues. CDR3 sequence (DNA): TGTGCCAGTAGTACAAGCGGAACGATCTACGAGCAGTACTTC. Protein sequence: CASSTSGTIYEQYF.

This CDR3 is CASSLRGGPNQPQHF. In DNA, the CDR3 is TGTGCCAGCAGCTTAAGGGGAGGGCCCAATCAGCCCCAGCATTTT. The chain is built from TRBV7-3 and TRBJ1-5; no clear D. CDR3 length: 15 residues. Trimming took 1 base from V and 3 from J, leaving 10 bases between them. Germline V gene sequence: CDR1 SGHTA, CDR2 FQGTGA. The full variable domain, its missing parts supplied by reference TRBV7-3 and TRBJ1-5, is GAGVSQTPSNKVTEKGKYVELRCDPISGHTALYWYRQSLGQGPEFLIYFQGTGAADDSGLPNDRFFAVRPEGSVSTLKIQRTERGDSAVYLCASSLRGGPNQPQHFGDGTRLSIL.

The CDR3 sequence is CASSVNGVEGTQYF. CDR3 nucleotide sequence: TGTGCCAGCAGCGTGAATGGGGTTGAGGGGACCCAGTACTTC. The V and J genes are TRBV5-4 and TRBJ2-5; TRBD2 is a possible D gene (5 bases). Germline lookup yields CDR1 SGHNT and CDR2 YYREEE (reference sequence). Trimming removed 4 bases from V and 7 bases from J, with 17 bases in between. The CDR3 runs to 14 residues.

The gene calls are TRBV7-2 and TRBJ2-1, with TRBD2 identical over 10 bases. The CDR3 has 16 residues. The germline V gene has CDR1 SGHTA and CDR2 FQGNSA. Trimming took 4 bases from V and 7 from J; bases not matched to a gene: 10. The CDR3, as DNA: TGTGCCAGCAGCTCCTCCTCTAGCGGGAGTCGTAATGAGCAGTTCTTC. Amino acid sequence: CASSSSSSGSRNEQFF.

The rearrangement joins TRBV5-4 to TRBJ2-5; no reliable D call. V was trimmed by 1 base and J by 0 bases, leaving 4 bases between them. The germline V gene encodes CDR1 SGHNT and CDR2 YYREEE (reference sequence). The CDR3 consists of 13 residues. The chain's CDR3 is CASSLPHQETQYF. In DNA, the CDR3 is TGTGCCAGCAGCTTGCCCCACCAAGAGACCCAGTACTTC.

DNA for the CDR3: TGTGCCAGCAGCTTGGGGGCGACGGCACGGGCCGGCTACACCTTC. Encoded protein: CASSLGATARAGYTF. This rearrangement joins TRBV5-5 to TRBJ1-2; D is unclear. V gave up 0 bases and J gave up 8 bases, with 17 bases separating them. The CDR3 sequence is 15 residues long. Germline-derived CDR1 and CDR2 are SGHKS and YYEKEE (reference sequence).

V and J are TRBV13 and TRBJ2-1, with TRBD2 as a possible D gene (5 bases). The CDR3 is 18 residues long. Trimming cost V 5 bases and J 3 bases, with 23 bases left between them. The germline V gene has CDR1 PRHDT and CDR2 FYEKMQ (reference sequence). CDR3: CASSPVFSWETDYNEQFF. In nucleotides, the CDR3 is TGTGCCAGCAGCCCAGTTTTTTCGTGGGAGACGGACTACAATGAGCAGTTCTTC.

The chain recombines TRBV7-9 with TRBJ1-6, with 9 bases lining up with TRBD1. The V segment lost 1 base and the J segment 7 bases; nucleotides outside the gene matches: 8. Germline CDR1 reads SEHNR; CDR2 reads FQNEAQ (reference sequence). This CDR3 has 17 amino acids. The chain's CDR3 is CASSLGGGQGRNSPLHF. In DNA form, the CDR3 reads TGTGCCAGCAGCTTAGGTGGGGGACAGGGCAGGAATTCACCCCTCCACTTT.

The V call is TRBV6-5, the J call TRBJ2-7; the D is unclear. Germline CDR1 reads MNHEY; CDR2 reads SVGAGI. The CDR3 contains 14 residues. V was shortened by 5 bases and J by 0 bases, with 11 bases between the two germline ends. CDR3 residues: CASSVNSLSYEQYF. In DNA, the CDR3 is TGTGCCAGCAGTGTTAACAGTCTCTCCTACGAGCAGTACTTC.

V usage is TRBV10-3 and J usage is TRBJ2-3, with 8 bases that match TRBD2. Germline V gives CDR1 ENHRY, CDR2 SYGVKD. The CDR3 spans 13 residues. The junction had 8 bases not matched to a gene; V was cut back by 8 bases and J by 7 bases. The CDR3 nucleotides are TGTGCCATCGGGGGCGGGGGGCTGTATACGCAGTATTTT. Encoded protein: CAIGGGGLYTQYF.

The rearrangement uses TRBV5-4 and TRBJ2-7; TRBD2 is a possible D gene (5 bases). The CDR3 spans 13 residues. Germline assignment: CDR1 SGHNT and CDR2 YYREEE (reference sequence). V gave up 3 bases and J gave up 3 bases, with 10 bases separating them. DNA of the CDR3: TGTGCCAGCAGCTCCGGACTCAACTACGAGCAGTACTTC. This translates into CASSSGLNYEQYF. The entire variable domain, with the rest obtained from reference TRBV5-4 and TRBJ2-7, is as follows: ETGVTQSPTHLIKTRGQQVTLRCSSQSGHNTVSWYQQALGQGPQFIFQYYREEENGRGNFPPRFSGLQFPNYSSELNVNALELDDSALYLCASSSGLNYEQYFGPGTRLTVT.

The chain is built from TRBV7-2 and TRBJ2-5; 9 bases align to TRBD1. V dropped 6 bases and J dropped 5; count of bases not matched to a gene: 13. Looked up from germline, CDR1 is SGHTA and CDR2 is FQGNSA. The CDR3 covers 16 residues. This chain's CDR3 is CASRTTSGTGFETQYF. The CDR3, as DNA: TGTGCCAGCAGAACCACCTCCGGGACAGGGTTTGAGACCCAGTACTTC. Full variable domain (missing parts from reference TRBV7-2 and TRBJ2-5): GAGVSQSPSNKVTEKGKDVELRCDPISGHTALYWYRQSLGQGLEFLIYFQGNSAPDKSGLPSDRFSAERTGGSVSTLTIQRTQQEDSAVYLCASRTTSGTGFETQYFGPGTRLLVL.

CDR3 DNA: TGCGCCAGCAGCGCTAGCTCAGGGTCCTACGAGCAGTACTTC. Amino acid sequence: CASSASSGSYEQYF. The genes are TRBV5-1 and TRBJ2-7; D assignment may be TRBD1 or TRBD2 (5 bases each). The CDR3 totals 14 residues. The V gene lost 4 bases and the J gene lost 1 base, with 12 bases spanning the gap. The germline V gene has CDR1 SGHRS and CDR2 YFSETQ. Full variable domain (remainder filled in from reference TRBV5-1 and TRBJ2-7): KAGVTQTPRYLIKTRGQQVTLSCSPISGHRSVSWYQQTPGQGLQFLFEYFSETQRNKGNFPGRFSGRQFSNSRSEMNVSTLELGDSALYLCASSASSGSYEQYFGPGTRLTVT.

This clone was seen once. The genes are TRBV14 and TRBJ2-5; 8 bases are a match to TRBD2. V dropped 1 base and J dropped 2; count of bases not matched to a gene: 3. Looked up from germline, CDR1 is SGHDN and CDR2 is FVKESK. This CDR3 is 15 amino acids long. The CDR3 bases are TGTGCCAGCAGCCAAGGAGCGGGAGCTCAAGAGACCCAGTACTTC. This codes for CASSQGAGAQETQYF. The full variable domain, with the rest looked up from reference TRBV14 and TRBJ2-5, is EAGVTQFPSHSVIEKGQTVTLRCDPISGHDNLYWYRRVMGKEIKFLLHFVKESKQDESGMPNNRFLAERTGGTYSTLKVQPAELEDSGVYFCASSQGAGAQETQYFGPGTRLLVL.

This chain joins TRBV29-1 and TRBJ2-7; unclear D gene. The CDR3 is 12 amino acids. V lost 8 bases to trimming and J lost 0 bases, with 11 bases between them. The germline V gene has CDR1 SQVTM and CDR2 ANQGSEA. The CDR3 region is CSIFLNSYEQYF. In DNA, the CDR3 is TGCAGCATATTTTTAAACTCCTACGAGCAGTACTTC.

This rearrangement joins TRBV7-8 to TRBJ1-2; maybe TRBD1 (5 bases). V was pared by 4 bases and J by 3 bases, with 15 bases between. Germline V gives CDR1 SGHVS, CDR2 FQNEAQ. There are 15 residues in the CDR3. The CDR3 reads CASSSRGRDDYGYTF. CDR3 coding DNA: TGTGCCAGCAGCTCCCGCGGCAGGGATGACTATGGCTACACCTTC.